This is a list of T cell receptor beta chains from one sample in a study of T-cell reconstitution after alpha-beta-depleted transplantation in children. TCRdb ran MiXCR on the PCR reads and lists one entry per CDR3 protein. Here the sample spans about 580,000 distinct CDR3 sequences, roughly 27% being singletons. The specimen comprised PBMCs, sampled before TCRalphabeta/CD19-depleted stem cell transplant. The receptors come from a boy younger than two with Wiskott-Aldrich syndrome, due to receive a stem cell transplant. Each CDR3 is given with its conserved first and last residue. D genes are given only for firm matches. Size values are once, few and many counts, or a class for expanded clones, and some rows have none.

D gene,J gene,V gene,clone size,CDR3 DNA,CDR3 protein
TRBD2,TRBJ2-1,TRBV5-1,few,TGCGCCAGCAGCTTGGAAGGGACTAGCGGGAGCAAATTCTTC,CASSLEGTSGSKFF
.,TRBJ2-7,TRBV6-1,.,TGTGCCAGCTCCTACCCCCTATTCTACGAGCAGTACTTC,CASSYPLFYEQYF
TRBD1,TRBJ2-5,TRBV29-1,.,TGCAGCGTTGGGACAGGGTCATTTCAAGAGACCCAGTACTTC,CSVGTGSFQETQYF
.,TRBJ1-6,TRBV20-1,few,TGCAGTGGAGCAGCCGGGACATACGGTGGTGGCCTCCACTTT,CSGAAGTYGGGLHF
.,TRBJ2-5,TRBV5-5,few,TGTGCCAGCAGCTTGGCCGTAGGACAGCAAGAGACCCAGTACTTC,CASSLAVGQQETQYF
.,TRBJ2-3,TRBV27,few,TGTGCCAGCAGTTTATTGAGAGCAGATACGCAGTATTTT,CASSLLRADTQYF
.,TRBJ2-3,TRBV10-3,.,TGTGCCATCGGCGGGAGCACAGATACGCAGTATTTT,CAIGGSTDTQYF
TRBD1,TRBJ1-2,TRBV5-1,few,TGCGCCAGCAGCTTGGAAGGGACAGGGTGGGGCTACACCTTC,CASSLEGTGWGYTF
TRBD2,TRBJ2-7,TRBV5-1,few,TGCGCCAGCAGCCTTAGCGGGAGGAGCCACGAGCAGTACTTC,CASSLSGRSHEQYF
TRBD1,TRBJ2-7,TRBV5-1,.,TGCGCCAGCAGCGCCTGGACAGGGGGAAACTACGAGCAGTACTTC,CASSAWTGGNYEQYF
.,TRBJ2-7,TRBV20-1,.,TGCAGTGCTATCCGGGACCCAAGCGGGTACGAGCAGTACTTC,CSAIRDPSGYEQYF
TRBD2,TRBJ2-1,TRBV27,.,TGTGCCAGCAGTCCGACTAGCGGGAGTGCCGATGAGCAGTTCTTC,CASSPTSGSADEQFF
.,TRBJ1-3,TRBV10-3,.,TGTGCCATCAGTGAGGGACTGAGCTCTGGAAACACCATATATTTT,CAISEGLSSGNTIYF
.,TRBJ1-6,TRBV20-1,.,TGCAGTGCTAGACCGGGGCCCTCATTTAATTCACCCCTCCACTTT,CSARPGPSFNSPLHF
TRBD2,TRBJ2-1,TRBV6-1,.,TGTGCCAGCAGCCAAACCCTCGGGACTAGCAATGAGCAGTTCTTC,CASSQTLGTSNEQFF
.,TRBJ2-5,TRBV27,.,TGTGCCAGCAGTCGACTTGGCAGGGGGGGAGAGACCCAGTACTTC,CASSRLGRGGETQYF
.,TRBJ1-2,TRBV4-1,.,TGCGCCAGCAGCCCTAAATTTCGGGTAGAGAACTATGGCTACACCTTC,CASSPKFRVENYGYTF
.,TRBJ2-1,TRBV12-3/TRBV12-4,few,TGTGCCAGCAGTTATCTCGGGTCAACGGATGAGCAGTTCTTC,CASSYLGSTDEQFF
.,TRBJ2-7,TRBV20-1,.,TGCAGTGCCCTTTCCTCCACCTACGAGCAGTACTTC,CSALSSTYEQYF